This TCR beta chain was sequenced for a study of identifying expanded T cells in peripheral blood. V gave up 2 bases and J gave up 10 bases, with 16 bases separating them. Germline lookup yields CDR1 MNHEY and CDR2 SMNVEV (reference sequence). CDR3 length equals 14 residues. Here immunoSEQ multiplex PCR was the method, and the copy in TCRdb shows in-frame clones only, minus some. The table lists 90,000 or so clones, 88% of them singletons. The source material was blood. This chain links TRBV27 with TRBJ2-3, with unresolved D. The clonotype comes from a person between 18 and 70 years old in good health. CDR3 DNA: TGTGCCAGCAGTTTAGGGCCCTCCCCCGCGGCGCAGTATTTT. Residues: CASSLGPSPAAQYF.